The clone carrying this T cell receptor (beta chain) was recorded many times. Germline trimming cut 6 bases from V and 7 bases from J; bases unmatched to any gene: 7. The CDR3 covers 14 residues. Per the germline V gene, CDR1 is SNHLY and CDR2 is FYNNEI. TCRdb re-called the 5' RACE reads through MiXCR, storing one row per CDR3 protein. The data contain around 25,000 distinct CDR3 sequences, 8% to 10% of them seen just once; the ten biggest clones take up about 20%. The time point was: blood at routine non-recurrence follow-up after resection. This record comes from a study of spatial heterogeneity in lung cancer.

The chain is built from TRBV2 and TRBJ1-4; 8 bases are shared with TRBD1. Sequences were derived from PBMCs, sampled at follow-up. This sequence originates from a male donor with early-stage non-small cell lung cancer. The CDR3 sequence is CASRDRAQGEKLFF. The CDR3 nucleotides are TGTGCCAGCAGGGACAGGGCCCAGGGTGAAAAACTGTTTTTT.